This T cell receptor (beta chain) was documented in a study of blood T cell repertoires in COVID-19. Turning to the study itself: COVID-19 samples, acute and convalescent, were from the United States, Italy and Spain.

The V gene end was trimmed by 5 bases and the J gene end by 7 bases; junction bases not matched to a gene: 15. The CDR3 spans 17 residues. The germline V gene encodes CDR1 SEHNR and CDR2 FQNEAQ (reference sequence). Per the original methods: Amplification from reference gene primers served as the basis for estimated nucleated cell counts. Assay: immunoSEQ multiplex PCR; the TCRdb copy retains only in-frame clones and omits some. The DNA was the basis for D and trimming; V, J and clone size are from that table. The data show over 350,000 clones, about 85% seen once. This clone was seen more than once but under ten times.

Sequenced: PBMCs or T cells enriched from blood (not recorded which). This sequence joins TRBV7-9 and TRBJ1-4; 8 bases fit TRBD1. The TCR was taken from a young woman with acute COVID-19. The CDR3 DNA sequence: TGTGCCAGCAGCGCGGACAGGGTGGGGCCTAACAGTGAAAAACTGTTTTTT. Residues: CASSADRVGPNSEKLFF.